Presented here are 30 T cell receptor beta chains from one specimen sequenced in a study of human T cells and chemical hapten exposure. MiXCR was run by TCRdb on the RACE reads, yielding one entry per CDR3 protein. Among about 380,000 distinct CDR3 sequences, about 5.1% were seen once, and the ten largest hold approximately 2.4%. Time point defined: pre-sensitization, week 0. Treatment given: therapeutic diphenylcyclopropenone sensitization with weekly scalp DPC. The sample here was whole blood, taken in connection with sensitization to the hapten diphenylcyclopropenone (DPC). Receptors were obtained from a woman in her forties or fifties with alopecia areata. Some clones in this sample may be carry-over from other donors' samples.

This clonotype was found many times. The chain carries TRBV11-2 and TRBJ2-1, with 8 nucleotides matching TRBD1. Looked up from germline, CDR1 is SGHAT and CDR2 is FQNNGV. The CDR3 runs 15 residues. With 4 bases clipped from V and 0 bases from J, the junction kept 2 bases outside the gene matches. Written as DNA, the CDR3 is TGTGCCAGCAGCTACAGGGGGTTCTCCTACAATGAGCAGTTCTTC. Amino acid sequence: CASSYRGFSYNEQFF.

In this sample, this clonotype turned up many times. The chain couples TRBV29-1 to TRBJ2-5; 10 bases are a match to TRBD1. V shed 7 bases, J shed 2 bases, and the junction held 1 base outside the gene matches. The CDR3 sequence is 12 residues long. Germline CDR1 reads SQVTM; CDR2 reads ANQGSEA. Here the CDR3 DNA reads TGCAGCGGGGACAGGGGACAAGAGACCCAGTACTTC. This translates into CSGDRGQETQYF.

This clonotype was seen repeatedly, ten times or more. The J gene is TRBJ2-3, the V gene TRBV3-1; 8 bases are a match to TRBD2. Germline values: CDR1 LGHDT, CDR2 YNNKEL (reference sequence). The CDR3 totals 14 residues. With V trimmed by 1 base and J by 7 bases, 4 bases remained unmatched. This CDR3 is CASSQGRGRNTQYF. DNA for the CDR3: TGTGCCAGCAGCCAAGGTCGCGGGAGGAATACGCAGTATTTT.

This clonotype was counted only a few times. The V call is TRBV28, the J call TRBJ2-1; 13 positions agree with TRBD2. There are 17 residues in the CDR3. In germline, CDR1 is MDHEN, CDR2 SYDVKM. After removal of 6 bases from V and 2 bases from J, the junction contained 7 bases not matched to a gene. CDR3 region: CASSRTSGRRTYNEQFF. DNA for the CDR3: TGTGCCAGCAGCAGGACTAGCGGGAGAAGGACCTACAATGAGCAGTTCTTC.

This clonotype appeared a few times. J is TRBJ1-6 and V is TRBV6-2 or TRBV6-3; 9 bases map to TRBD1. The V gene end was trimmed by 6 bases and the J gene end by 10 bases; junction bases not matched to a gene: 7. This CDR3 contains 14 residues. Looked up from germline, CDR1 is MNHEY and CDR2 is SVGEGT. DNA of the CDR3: TGTGCCAGCAGACTGGGACAGGGAGGATCACCCCTCCACTTT. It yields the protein CASRLGQGGSPLHF.

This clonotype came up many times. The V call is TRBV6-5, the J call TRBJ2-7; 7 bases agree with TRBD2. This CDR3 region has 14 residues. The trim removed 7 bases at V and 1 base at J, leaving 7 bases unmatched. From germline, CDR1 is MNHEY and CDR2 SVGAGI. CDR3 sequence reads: CASNPSGPSYEQYF. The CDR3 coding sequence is TGTGCCAGCAACCCTAGCGGCCCTTCCTACGAGCAGTACTTC.

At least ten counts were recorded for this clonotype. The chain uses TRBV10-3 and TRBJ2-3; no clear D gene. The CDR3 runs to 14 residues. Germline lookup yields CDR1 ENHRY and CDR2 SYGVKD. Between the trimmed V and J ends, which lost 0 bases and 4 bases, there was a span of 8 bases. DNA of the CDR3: TGTGCCATCAGTGAGTCGCAGCGACCAGATACGCAGTATTTT. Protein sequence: CAISESQRPDTQYF.

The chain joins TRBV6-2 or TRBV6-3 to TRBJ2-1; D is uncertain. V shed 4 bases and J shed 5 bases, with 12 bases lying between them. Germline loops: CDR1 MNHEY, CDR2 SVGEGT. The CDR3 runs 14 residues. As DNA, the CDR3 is TGTGCCAGCAGTTCGAACGATTGGCACAATGAGCAGTTCTTC. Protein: CASSSNDWHNEQFF.

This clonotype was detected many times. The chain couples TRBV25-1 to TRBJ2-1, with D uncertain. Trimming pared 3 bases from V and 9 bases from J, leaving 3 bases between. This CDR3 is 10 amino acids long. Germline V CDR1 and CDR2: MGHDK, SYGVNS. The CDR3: CASSDSEQFF. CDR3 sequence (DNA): TGTGCCAGCAGTGATAGTGAGCAGTTCTTC.

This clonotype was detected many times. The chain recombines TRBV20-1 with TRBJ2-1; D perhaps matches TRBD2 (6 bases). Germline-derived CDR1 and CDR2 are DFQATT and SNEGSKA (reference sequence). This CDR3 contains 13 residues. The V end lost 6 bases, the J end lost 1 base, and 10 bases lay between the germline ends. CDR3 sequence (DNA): TGCAGTGCAGCGGCGGGATCCTACAATGAGCAGTTCTTC. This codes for CSAAAGSYNEQFF.

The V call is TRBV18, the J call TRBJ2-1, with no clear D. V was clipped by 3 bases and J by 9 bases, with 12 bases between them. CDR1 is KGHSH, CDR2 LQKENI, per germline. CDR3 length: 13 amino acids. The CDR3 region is CASSPPMGGEQFF. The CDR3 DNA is TGTGCCAGCTCACCTCCGATGGGTGGTGAGCAGTTCTTC.

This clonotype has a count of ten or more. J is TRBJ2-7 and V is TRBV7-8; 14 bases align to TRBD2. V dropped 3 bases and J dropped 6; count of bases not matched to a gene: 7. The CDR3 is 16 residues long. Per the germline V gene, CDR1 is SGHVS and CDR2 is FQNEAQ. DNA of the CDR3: TGTGCCAGCAGCTTGTTGGGACTAGCGGGAGTGGGCGAGCAGTACTTC. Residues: CASSLLGLAGVGEQYF.

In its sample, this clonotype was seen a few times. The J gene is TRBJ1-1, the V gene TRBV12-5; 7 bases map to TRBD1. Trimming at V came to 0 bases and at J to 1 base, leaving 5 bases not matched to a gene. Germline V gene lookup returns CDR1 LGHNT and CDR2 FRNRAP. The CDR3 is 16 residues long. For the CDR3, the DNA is TGTGCTAGTGGTTTGGTGACAGGGAGTTGGAACACTGAAGCTTTCTTT. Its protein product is CASGLVTGSWNTEAFF.

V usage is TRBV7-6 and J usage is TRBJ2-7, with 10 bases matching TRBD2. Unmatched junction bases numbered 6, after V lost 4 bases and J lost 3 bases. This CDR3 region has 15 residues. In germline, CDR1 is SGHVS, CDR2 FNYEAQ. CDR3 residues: CASSSELAGLYEQYF. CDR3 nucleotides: TGTGCCAGCAGCTCTGAACTAGCGGGACTCTACGAGCAGTACTTC.

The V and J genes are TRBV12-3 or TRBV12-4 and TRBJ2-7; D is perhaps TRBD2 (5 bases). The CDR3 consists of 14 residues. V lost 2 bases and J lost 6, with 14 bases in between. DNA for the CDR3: TGTGCCAGCAGTTTACGTCATTGGGAGATCGAGCAGTACTTC. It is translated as CASSLRHWEIEQYF.

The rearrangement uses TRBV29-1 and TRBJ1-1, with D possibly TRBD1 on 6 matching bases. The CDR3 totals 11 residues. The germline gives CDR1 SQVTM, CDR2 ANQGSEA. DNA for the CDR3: TGCACCATTTCCCCAGGGGATGAAGCTTTCTTT. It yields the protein CTISPGDEAFF.

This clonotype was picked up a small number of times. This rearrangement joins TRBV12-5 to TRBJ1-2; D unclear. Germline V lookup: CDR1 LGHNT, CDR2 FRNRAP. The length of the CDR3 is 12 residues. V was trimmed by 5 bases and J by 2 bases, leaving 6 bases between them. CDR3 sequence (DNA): TGTGCTAGTGGTAGCCCAAACTATGGCTACACCTTC. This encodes CASGSPNYGYTF.

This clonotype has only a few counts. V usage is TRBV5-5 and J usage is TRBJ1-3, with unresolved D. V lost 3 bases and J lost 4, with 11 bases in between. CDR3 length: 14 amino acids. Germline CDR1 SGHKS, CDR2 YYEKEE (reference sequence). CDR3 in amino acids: CASSSGLGGNTIYF. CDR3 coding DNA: TGTGCCAGCAGCTCCGGGTTAGGCGGAAACACCATATATTTT.

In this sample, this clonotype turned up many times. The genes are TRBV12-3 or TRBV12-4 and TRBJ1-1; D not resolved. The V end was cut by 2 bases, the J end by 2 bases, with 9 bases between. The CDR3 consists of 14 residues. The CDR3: CASSLHGRNTEAFF. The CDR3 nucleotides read TGTGCCAGCAGTTTACACGGCCGAAACACTGAAGCTTTCTTT.

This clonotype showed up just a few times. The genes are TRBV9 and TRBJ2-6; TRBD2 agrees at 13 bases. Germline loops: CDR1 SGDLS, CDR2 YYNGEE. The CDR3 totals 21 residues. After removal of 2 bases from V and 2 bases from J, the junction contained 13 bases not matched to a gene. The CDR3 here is CASSVRDTGLAGVAGANVLTF. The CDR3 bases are TGTGCCAGCAGCGTCCGGGACACCGGACTAGCGGGAGTAGCTGGGGCCAACGTCCTGACTTTC.

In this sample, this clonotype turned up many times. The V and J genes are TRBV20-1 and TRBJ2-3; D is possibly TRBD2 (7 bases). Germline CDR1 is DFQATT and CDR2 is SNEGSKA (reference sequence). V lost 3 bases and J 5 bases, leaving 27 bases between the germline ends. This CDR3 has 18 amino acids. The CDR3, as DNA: TGCAGTGCTAGGAAGCAACGCCAGGGGCGGGAGTACGGAGATACGCAGTATTTT. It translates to CSARKQRQGREYGDTQYF.

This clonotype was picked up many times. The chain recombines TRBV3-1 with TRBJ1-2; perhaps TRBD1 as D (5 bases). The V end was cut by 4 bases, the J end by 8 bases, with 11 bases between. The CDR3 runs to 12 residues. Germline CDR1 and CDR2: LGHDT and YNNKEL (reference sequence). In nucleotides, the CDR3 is TGTGCCAGCAGCCGCAACGACAGAGGCTACACCTTC. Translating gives CASSRNDRGYTF.

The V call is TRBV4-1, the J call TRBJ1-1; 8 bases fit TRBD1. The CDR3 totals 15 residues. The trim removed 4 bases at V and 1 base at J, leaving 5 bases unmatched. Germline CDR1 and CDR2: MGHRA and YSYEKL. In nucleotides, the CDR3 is TGCGCCAGCAGCCTGAGGACAGGGTCGAACACTGAAGCTTTCTTT. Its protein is CASSLRTGSNTEAFF.

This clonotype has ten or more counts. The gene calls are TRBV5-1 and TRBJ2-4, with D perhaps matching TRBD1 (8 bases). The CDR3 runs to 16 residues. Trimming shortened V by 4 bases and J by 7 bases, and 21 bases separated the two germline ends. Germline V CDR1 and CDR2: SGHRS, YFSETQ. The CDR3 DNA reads TGCGCCAGCAGCCTGCGAACAGGGGGAGGGGGCAACATTCAGTACTTC. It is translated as CASSLRTGGGGNIQYF.

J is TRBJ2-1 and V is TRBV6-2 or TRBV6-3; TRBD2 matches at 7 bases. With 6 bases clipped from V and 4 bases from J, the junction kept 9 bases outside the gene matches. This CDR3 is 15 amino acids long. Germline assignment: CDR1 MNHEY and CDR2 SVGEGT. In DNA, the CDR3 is TGTGCCAGCAGCTATACTAGGGAGGGGTACAATGAGCAGTTCTTC. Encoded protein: CASSYTREGYNEQFF.

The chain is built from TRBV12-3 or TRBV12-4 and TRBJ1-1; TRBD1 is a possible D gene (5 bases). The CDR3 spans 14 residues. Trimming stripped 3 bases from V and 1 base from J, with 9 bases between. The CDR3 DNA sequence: TGTGCCAGCAGTTTTCGGACACGGAACACTGAAGCTTTCTTT. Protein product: CASSFRTRNTEAFF.

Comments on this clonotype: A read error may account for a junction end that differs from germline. The DNA of the CDR3 is TGTGCCAGCAGTTCCGGGGCTCCCTCTGGGGCCTACGTCCTGACTTTC. Encoded protein: CASSSGAPSGAYVLTF. V is TRBV6-5 and J is TRBJ2-6; either TRBD1 or TRBD2 may supply D (5 bases each). The CDR3 loop spans 16 amino acids. Germline CDR1 and CDR2: MNHEY and SVGAGI.

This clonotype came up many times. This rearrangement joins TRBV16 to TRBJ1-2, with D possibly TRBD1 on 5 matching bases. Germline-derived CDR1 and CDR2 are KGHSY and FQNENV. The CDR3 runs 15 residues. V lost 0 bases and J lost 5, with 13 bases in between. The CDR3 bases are TGTGCCAGCAGCCAATCGTCCGCAGGGATTTATGGCTACACCTTC. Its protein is CASSQSSAGIYGYTF.

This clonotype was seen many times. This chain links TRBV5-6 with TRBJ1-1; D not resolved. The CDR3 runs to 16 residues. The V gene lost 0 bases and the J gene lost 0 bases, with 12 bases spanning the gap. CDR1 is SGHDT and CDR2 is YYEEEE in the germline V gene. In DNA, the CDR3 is TGTGCCAGCAGCTTGGTTACACAGATTATGAACACTGAAGCTTTCTTT. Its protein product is CASSLVTQIMNTEAFF.

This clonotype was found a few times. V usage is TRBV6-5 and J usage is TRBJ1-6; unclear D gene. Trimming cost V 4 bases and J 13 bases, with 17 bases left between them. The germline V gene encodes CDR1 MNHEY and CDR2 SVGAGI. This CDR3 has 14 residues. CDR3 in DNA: TGTGCCAGCAGTTCTTCTGGACGGCGGGAGCCCCTCCACTTT. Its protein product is CASSSSGRREPLHF.